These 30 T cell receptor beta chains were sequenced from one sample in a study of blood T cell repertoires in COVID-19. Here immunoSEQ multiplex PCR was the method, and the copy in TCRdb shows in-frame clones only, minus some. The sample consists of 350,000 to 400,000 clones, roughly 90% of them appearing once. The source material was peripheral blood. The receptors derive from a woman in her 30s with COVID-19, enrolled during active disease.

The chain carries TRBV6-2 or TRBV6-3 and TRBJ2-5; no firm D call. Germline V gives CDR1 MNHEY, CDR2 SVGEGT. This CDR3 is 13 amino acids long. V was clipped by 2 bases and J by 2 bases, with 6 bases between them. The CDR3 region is CASSYREQETQYF. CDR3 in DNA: TGTGCCAGCAGTTACCGAGAACAAGAGACCCAGTACTTC.

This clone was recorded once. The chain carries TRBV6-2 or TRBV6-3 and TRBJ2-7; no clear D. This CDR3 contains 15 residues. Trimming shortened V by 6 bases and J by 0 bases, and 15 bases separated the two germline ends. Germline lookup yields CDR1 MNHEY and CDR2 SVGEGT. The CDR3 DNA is TGTGCCAGCAGCTTAGATAGGAGCAGCTCCTACGAGCAGTACTTC. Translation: CASSLDRSSSYEQYF.

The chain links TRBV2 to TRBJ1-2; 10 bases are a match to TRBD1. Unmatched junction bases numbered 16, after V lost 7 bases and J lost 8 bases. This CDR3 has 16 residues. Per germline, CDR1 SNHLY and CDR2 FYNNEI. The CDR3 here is CASTEGQGLRTIGYTF. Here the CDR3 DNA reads TGTGCCAGCACAGAGGGACAGGGGCTGAGAACCATAGGCTACACCTTC.

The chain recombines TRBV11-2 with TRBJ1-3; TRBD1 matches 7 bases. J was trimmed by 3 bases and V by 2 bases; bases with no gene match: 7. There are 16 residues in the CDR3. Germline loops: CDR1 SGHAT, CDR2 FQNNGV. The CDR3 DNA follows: TGTGCCAGCAGCTTACCATGGACAGGCCGTGGAAACACCATATATTTT. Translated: CASSLPWTGRGNTIYF.

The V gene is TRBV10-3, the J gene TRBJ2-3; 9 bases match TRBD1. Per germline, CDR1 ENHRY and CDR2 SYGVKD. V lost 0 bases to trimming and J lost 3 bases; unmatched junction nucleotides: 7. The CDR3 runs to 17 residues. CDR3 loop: CAISESRAGTGTDTQYF. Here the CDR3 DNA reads TGTGCCATCAGTGAGTCGAGGGCCGGGACAGGGACAGATACGCAGTATTTT.

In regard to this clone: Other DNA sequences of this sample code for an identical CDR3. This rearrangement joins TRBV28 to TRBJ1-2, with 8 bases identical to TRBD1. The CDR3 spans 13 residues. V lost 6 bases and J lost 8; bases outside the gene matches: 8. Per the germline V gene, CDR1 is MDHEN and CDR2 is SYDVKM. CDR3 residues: CASSRGQGGGYTF. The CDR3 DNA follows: TGTGCCAGCAGCCGAGGACAGGGCGGGGGCTACACCTTC.

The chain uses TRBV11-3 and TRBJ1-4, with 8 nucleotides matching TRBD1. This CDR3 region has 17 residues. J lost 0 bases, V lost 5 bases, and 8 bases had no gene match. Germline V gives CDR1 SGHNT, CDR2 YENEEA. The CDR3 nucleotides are TGTGCCAGCAGCCCTGGACAGGGACAAGCAACTAATGAAAAACTGTTTTTT. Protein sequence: CASSPGQGQATNEKLFF.

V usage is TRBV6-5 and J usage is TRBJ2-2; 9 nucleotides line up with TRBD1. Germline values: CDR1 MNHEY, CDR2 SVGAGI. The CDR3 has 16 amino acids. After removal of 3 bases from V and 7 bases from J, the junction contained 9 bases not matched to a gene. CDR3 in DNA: TGTGCCAGCAGTTATAGTACAGGGGGCGCGAGCGGGGAGCTGTTTTTT. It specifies CASSYSTGGASGELFF.

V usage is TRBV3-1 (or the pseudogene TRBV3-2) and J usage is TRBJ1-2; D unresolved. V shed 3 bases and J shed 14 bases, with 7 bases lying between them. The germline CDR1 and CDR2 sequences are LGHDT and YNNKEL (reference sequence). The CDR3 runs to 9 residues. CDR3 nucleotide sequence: TGTGCCAGCAGCCAGGGCGCAACCTTC. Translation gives CASSQGATF.

The chain's CDR3 is CASSSLAGALGSNEQFF. CDR3 nucleotide sequence: TGTGCCAGCAGTTCCCTAGCGGGGGCCTTAGGAAGCAATGAGCAGTTCTTC. V usage is TRBV27 and J usage is TRBJ2-1; 10 bases fit TRBD2. Per germline, CDR1 MNHEY and CDR2 SMNVEV (reference sequence). The CDR3 has 17 amino acids. V was pared by 4 bases and J by 6 bases, with 12 bases of the junction left unmatched.

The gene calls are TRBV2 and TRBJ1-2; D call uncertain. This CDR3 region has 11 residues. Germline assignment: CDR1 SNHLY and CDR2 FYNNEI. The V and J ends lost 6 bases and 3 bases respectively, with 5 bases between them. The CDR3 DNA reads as TGTGCCAGCAGATCCGACTATGGCTACACCTTC. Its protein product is CASRSDYGYTF. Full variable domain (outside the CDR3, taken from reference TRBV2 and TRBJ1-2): EPEVTQTPSHQVTQMGQEVILRCVPISNHLYFYWYRQILGQKVEFLVSFYNNEISEKSEIFDDQFSVERPDGSNFTLKIRSTKLEDSAMYFCASRSDYGYTFGSGTRLTVV.

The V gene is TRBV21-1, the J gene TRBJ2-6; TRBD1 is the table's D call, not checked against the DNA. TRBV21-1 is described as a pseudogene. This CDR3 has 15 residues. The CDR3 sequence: CASSRDRVGANVLTF. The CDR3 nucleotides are TGTGCCAGCAGCCGGGACAGGGTCGGGGCCAACGTCCTGACTTTC.

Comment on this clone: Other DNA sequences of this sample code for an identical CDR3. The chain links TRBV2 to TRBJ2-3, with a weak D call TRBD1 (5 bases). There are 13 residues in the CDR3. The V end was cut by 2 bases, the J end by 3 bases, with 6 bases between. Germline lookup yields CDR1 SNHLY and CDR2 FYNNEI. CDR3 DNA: TGTGCCAGCAGTGAACAGGGAACAGATACGCAGTATTTT. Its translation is CASSEQGTDTQYF.

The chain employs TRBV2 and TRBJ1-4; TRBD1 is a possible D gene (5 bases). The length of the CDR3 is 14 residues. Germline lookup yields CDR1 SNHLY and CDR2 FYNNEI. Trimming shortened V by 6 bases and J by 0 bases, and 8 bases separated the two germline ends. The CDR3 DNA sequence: TGTGCCAGCAGGGAACAGGCAACTAATGAAAAACTGTTTTTT. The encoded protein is CASREQATNEKLFF.

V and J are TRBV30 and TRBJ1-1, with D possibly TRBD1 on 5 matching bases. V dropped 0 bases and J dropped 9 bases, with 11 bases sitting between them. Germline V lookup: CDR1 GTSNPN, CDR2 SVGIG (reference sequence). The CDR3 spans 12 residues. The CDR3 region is CAWSVFGTQAFF. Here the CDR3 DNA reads TGTGCCTGGAGTGTATTTGGGACTCAAGCTTTCTTT.

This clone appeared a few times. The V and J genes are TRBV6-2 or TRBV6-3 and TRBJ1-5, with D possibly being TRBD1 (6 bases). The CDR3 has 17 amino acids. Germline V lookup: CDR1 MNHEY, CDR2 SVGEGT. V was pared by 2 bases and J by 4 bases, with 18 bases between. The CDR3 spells CASSYLSRGGINQPQHF. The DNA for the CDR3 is TGTGCCAGCAGTTACCTTAGTAGAGGGGGAATAAATCAGCCCCAGCATTTT.

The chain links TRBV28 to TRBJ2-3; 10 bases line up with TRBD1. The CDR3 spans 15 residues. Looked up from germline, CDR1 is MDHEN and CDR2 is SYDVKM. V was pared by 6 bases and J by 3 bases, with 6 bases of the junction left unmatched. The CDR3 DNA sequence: TGTGCCAGCAGCGTAGGGGGACAGGGGACAGATACGCAGTATTTT. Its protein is CASSVGGQGTDTQYF. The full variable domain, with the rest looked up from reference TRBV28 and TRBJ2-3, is DVKVTQSSRYLVKRTGEKVFLECVQDMDHENMFWYRQDPGLGLRLIYFSYDVKMKEKGDIPEGYSVSREKKERFSLILESASTNQTSMYLCASSVGGQGTDTQYFGPGTRLTVL.

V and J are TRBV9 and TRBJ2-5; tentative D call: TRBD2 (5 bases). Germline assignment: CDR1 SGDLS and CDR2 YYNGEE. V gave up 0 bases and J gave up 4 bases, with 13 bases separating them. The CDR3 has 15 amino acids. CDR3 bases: TGTGCCAGCAGCGTAGAGGTGGGAGAGGCAGAGACCCAGTACTTC. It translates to CASSVEVGEAETQYF.

CDR3 region: CASSSYRVSYEQYF. CDR3 DNA sequence: TGCGCCAGCAGCTCCTACAGGGTCTCCTACGAGCAGTACTTC. This chain connects TRBV5-1 to TRBJ2-7; possibly TRBD1 for D (6 bases). This CDR3 is built from 14 residues. The germline V and J ends were trimmed by 3 bases and 0 bases, with 10 bases remaining between them. CDR1 is SGHRS and CDR2 is YFSETQ in the germline V gene.

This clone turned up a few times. CDR3 bases: TGTGCTAGTGGTTACCGCGAACATAATTCACCCCTCCACTTT. Translated, it gives CASGYREHNSPLHF. The J gene is TRBJ1-6, the V gene TRBV12-5; D ambiguous. The CDR3 length is 14 residues. With 4 bases removed from V and 5 bases from J, the gap between germline ends came to 9 bases. CDR1 is LGHNT and CDR2 is FRNRAP in the germline V gene. The complete variable domain, with remaining parts taken from reference TRBV12-5 and TRBJ1-6, reads DARVTQTPRHKVTEMGQEVTMRCQPILGHNTVFWYRQTMMQGLELLAYFRNRAPLDDSGMPKDRFSAEMPDATLATLKIQPSEPRDSAVYFCASGYREHNSPLHFGNGTRLTVT.

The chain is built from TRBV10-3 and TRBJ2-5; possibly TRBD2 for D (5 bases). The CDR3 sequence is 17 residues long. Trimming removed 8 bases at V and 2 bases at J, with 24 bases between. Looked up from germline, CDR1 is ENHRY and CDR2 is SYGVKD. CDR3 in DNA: TGTGCCATCCGAGCCGGTCCGACAAAAGACTATCAAGAGACCCAGTACTTC. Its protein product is CAIRAGPTKDYQETQYF.

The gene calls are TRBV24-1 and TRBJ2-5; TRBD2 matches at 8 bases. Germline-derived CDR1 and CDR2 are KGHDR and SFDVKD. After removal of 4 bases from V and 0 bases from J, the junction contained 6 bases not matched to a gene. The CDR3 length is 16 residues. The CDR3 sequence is CATSEVRGGHQETQYF. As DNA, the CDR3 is TGTGCCACCAGTGAAGTCCGGGGGGGGCACCAAGAGACCCAGTACTTC.

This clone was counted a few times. CDR3 in amino acids: CASSLAGNYNEQFF. In DNA form, the CDR3 reads TGTGCCAGCAGCTTAGCCGGGAACTACAATGAGCAGTTCTTC. The chain is built from TRBV7-9 and TRBJ2-1; D might be TRBD2 (5 bases). This CDR3 contains 14 residues. Germline-derived CDR1 and CDR2 are SEHNR and FQNEAQ (reference sequence). With 0 bases removed from V and 3 bases from J, the gap between germline ends came to 6 bases.

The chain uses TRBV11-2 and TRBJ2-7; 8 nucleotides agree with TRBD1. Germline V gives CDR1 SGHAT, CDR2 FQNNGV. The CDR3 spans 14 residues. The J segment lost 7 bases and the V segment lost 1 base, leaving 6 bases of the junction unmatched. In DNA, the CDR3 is TGTGCCAGCAGCTTAGGACAGGGGATAAGGGAGCAGTACGTC. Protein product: CASSLGQGIREQYV.

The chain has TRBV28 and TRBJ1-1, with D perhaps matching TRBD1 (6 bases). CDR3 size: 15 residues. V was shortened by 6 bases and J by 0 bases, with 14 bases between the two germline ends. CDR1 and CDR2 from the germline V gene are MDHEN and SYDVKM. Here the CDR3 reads CASRFSDRLNTEAFF. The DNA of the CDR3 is TGTGCCAGCAGATTTTCGGACAGATTGAACACTGAAGCTTTCTTT.

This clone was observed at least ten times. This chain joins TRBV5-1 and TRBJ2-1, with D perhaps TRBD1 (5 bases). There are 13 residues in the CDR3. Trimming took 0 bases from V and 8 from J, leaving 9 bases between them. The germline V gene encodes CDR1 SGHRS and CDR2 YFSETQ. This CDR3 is CASSLAGNHEQFF. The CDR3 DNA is TGCGCCAGCAGCTTGGCAGGGAACCATGAGCAGTTCTTC.

CDR3 coding DNA: TGTGCCAGCAGCTCCGGGAGGTCTAGCACAGATACGCAGTATTTT. It yields the protein CASSSGRSSTDTQYF. The chain uses TRBV7-8 and TRBJ2-3, with 7 bases matching TRBD2. This CDR3 comprises 15 residues. Per germline, CDR1 SGHVS and CDR2 FQNEAQ. V was clipped by 4 bases and J by 0 bases; unmatched bases: 4.

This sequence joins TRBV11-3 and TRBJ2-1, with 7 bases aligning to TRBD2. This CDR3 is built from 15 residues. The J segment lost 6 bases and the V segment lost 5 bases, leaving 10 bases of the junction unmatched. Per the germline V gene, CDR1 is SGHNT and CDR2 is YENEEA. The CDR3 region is CASSPTSAIPNEQFF. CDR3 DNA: TGTGCCAGCAGCCCAACTAGCGCAATACCCAATGAGCAGTTCTTC.

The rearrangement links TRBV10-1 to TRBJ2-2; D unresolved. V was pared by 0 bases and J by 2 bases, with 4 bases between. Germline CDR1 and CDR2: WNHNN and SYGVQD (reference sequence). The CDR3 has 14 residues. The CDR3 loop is CASSESSNTGELFF. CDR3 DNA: TGCGCCAGCAGTGAGTCTTCAAACACCGGGGAGCTGTTTTTT.

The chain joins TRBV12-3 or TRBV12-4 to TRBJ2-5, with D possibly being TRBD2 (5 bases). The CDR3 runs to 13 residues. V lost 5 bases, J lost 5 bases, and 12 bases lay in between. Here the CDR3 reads CASSMNRGETQYF. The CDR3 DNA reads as TGTGCCAGCAGTATGAACCGCGGGGAGACCCAGTACTTC.